Below are 23 T cell receptor beta chains sequenced from a single sample in a study of T-cell reconstitution after alpha-beta-depleted transplantation in children. Construction of the TCRbeta library involved unique molecular identifiers. TCRdb re-derived calls from the PCR reads in MiXCR, one entry per CDR3 protein. The sample holds a few hundred thousand distinct CDR3 sequences, about a fifth seen once. The sequencing used PBMCs from the stem cell graft donor, collected from the stem cell graft. The receptors derive from a human donor who donated a stem cell graft to a child with acute myeloid leukemia.

J is TRBJ2-5 and V is TRBV7-6, with D tentatively TRBD1 (6 bases). CDR3 length: 16 amino acids. The V and J ends lost 2 bases and 4 bases respectively, with 17 bases between them. Germline loops: CDR1 SGHVS, CDR2 FNYEAQ. The CDR3 protein is CASSLRSTGLGETQYF. CDR3 nucleotides: TGTGCCAGCAGCTTACGCAGTACAGGGTTAGGAGAGACCCAGTACTTC.

This clonotype was detected ten times or more. This sequence joins TRBV6-5 and TRBJ2-3, with D possibly TRBD2 on 6 matching bases. Trimming took off 6 bases at V and 1 base at J, with 14 bases between the two ends. Germline values: CDR1 MNHEY, CDR2 SVGAGI. CDR3 length equals 15 residues. The CDR3 DNA follows: TGTGCCAGCAGGGCGGGACTTTCGGGCACAGATACGCAGTATTTT. It specifies CASRAGLSGTDTQYF.

This clonotype turned up a few times. The V call is TRBV20-1, the J call TRBJ1-1, with a possible D match to TRBD1 (5 bases). The germline CDR1 and CDR2 sequences are DFQATT and SNEGSKA (reference sequence). This CDR3 has 13 residues. V dropped 5 bases and J dropped 1 base, with 11 bases sitting between them. The CDR3 here is CSAPRQQNTEAFF. Here the CDR3 DNA reads TGCAGTGCTCCCCGACAGCAGAACACTGAAGCTTTCTTT.

In this sample, this clonotype turned up many times. The chain combines TRBV20-1 with TRBJ2-7; no clear D. The CDR3 runs 12 residues. Germline loops: CDR1 DFQATT, CDR2 SNEGSKA (reference sequence). Trimming shortened V by 3 bases and J by 3 bases, and 9 bases separated the two germline ends. DNA of the CDR3: TGCAGTGCTAGTTTGGACGGCTACGAGCAGTACTTC. Protein product: CSASLDGYEQYF.

This clonotype was seen a few times. This rearrangement joins TRBV29-1 to TRBJ2-3; TRBD1 is a possible D gene (5 bases). The CDR3 length is 15 residues. V was cut by 4 bases and J by 1 base, with 15 bases left in between. Germline assignment: CDR1 SQVTM and CDR2 ANQGSEA. CDR3 loop: CSVGGRHGGTDTQYF. The CDR3 DNA reads TGCAGCGTTGGGGGCAGGCACGGTGGCACAGATACGCAGTATTTT.

This clonotype was counted at least ten times. At one end, the junction sequence differs from germline, possibly due to a read error. The DNA of the CDR3 is TGTGCCAGCACCGATTACAATGAGCAGTTCTTC. It yields the protein CASTDYNEQFF. V gene TRBV5-1 combines with J gene TRBJ2-1; D gene uncertain. From germline, CDR1 is SGHRS and CDR2 YFSETQ. The CDR3 length is 11 residues.

The sample holds a few counts of this clonotype. The J gene is TRBJ2-1, the V gene TRBV27; D is perhaps TRBD1 or TRBD2 (6 bases each). The CDR3 sequence is 16 residues long. The germline CDR1 and CDR2 sequences are MNHEY and SMNVEV (reference sequence). Trimming shortened V by 2 bases and J by 6 bases, and 17 bases separated the two germline ends. Here the CDR3 reads CASSLPKGGRSNEQFF. CDR3 bases: TGTGCCAGCAGTTTACCTAAAGGGGGGCGGAGCAATGAGCAGTTCTTC.

This clonotype was observed a single time. The rearrangement uses TRBV5-1 and TRBJ2-3; 14 nucleotides align to TRBD2. Germline V gene sequence: CDR1 SGHRS, CDR2 YFSETQ. Trimming removed 4 bases from V and 1 base from J; junction bases left unmatched: 8. This CDR3 is built from 18 residues. The CDR3 DNA reads TGCGCCAGCAGCCCGGGGACTAGCGGGAGTCTGCGCACAGATACGCAGTATTTT. Its protein product is CASSPGTSGSLRTDTQYF.

The sample holds a few counts of this clonotype. The chain is built from TRBV7-2 and TRBJ2-2; no firm D call. Trimming removed 2 bases at V and 6 bases at J, with 10 bases between. This CDR3 spans 14 amino acids. The V gene's germline CDR1 is SGHTA and CDR2 FQGNSA. The CDR3: CASSLIRGAGELFF. In nucleotides, the CDR3 is TGTGCCAGCAGCTTAATTCGTGGCGCCGGGGAGCTGTTTTTT.

The CDR3 sequence is CASSWAGTSGYEQYF. DNA of the CDR3: TGTGCCAGCAGCTGGGCCGGGACTAGCGGCTACGAGCAGTACTTC. The V gene is TRBV12-3 or TRBV12-4, the J gene TRBJ2-7; 11 bases agree with TRBD2. The CDR3 extends over 15 amino acids. Trimming removed 6 bases from V and 3 bases from J; junction bases left unmatched: 7.

At least ten counts were recorded for this clonotype. V usage is TRBV6-6 and J usage is TRBJ2-3; D call uncertain. With 0 bases removed from V and 7 bases from J, the gap between germline ends came to 2 bases. The CDR3 spans 11 residues. Germline CDR1 is MNHNY and CDR2 is SVGAGI (reference sequence). The CDR3: CASSYSYTQYF. DNA for the CDR3: TGTGCCAGCAGTTACTCATATACGCAGTATTTT.

The table lists this clonotype with a few counts. J is TRBJ2-2 and V is TRBV11-2; D is unresolved. This CDR3 is built from 15 residues. Germline V gene sequence: CDR1 SGHAT, CDR2 FQNNGV. V was cut by 5 bases and J by 6 bases, with 16 bases left in between. The CDR3 is CASSPFSQAAGELFF. The CDR3 DNA is TGTGCCAGCAGCCCGTTTAGCCAGGCAGCCGGGGAGCTGTTTTTT.

This clonotype was observed a handful of times. This sequence joins TRBV20-1 and TRBJ1-1; D gene uncertain. Germline V lookup: CDR1 DFQATT, CDR2 SNEGSKA (reference sequence). The CDR3 runs to 11 residues. CDR3 nucleotide sequence: TGCACCACGACCGACCGCACTGAAGCTTTCTTT. Amino acids: CTTTDRTEAFF.

The genes are TRBV29-1 and TRBJ2-1, with 11 bases that match TRBD2. The CDR3 is made up of 12 amino acids. Trimming took 6 bases from V and 8 from J; bases not matched to a gene: 3. In germline, CDR1 is SQVTM, CDR2 ANQGSEA. The CDR3 DNA sequence: TGCAGCGTACTAGCGGGAGTGGATGAGCAGTTCTTC. Its translation: CSVLAGVDEQFF.

This clonotype appeared a few times. V is TRBV28 and J is TRBJ2-7, with 9 bases lining up with TRBD1. This CDR3 has 15 amino acids. Germline CDR1 reads MDHEN; CDR2 reads SYDVKM. After removal of 3 bases from V and 5 bases from J, the junction contained 8 bases not matched to a gene. This CDR3 reads CASSFTDRGGDEQYF. The CDR3 DNA sequence: TGTGCCAGCAGTTTCACGGACAGGGGTGGCGACGAGCAGTACTTC.

The CDR3 DNA reads TGTGCCACCAGTGATAAGCCGGGACTAATCTCCTACAATGAGCAGTTCTTC. Translated: CATSDKPGLISYNEQFF. V and J are TRBV24-1 and TRBJ2-1, with 7 bases fitting TRBD2. The CDR3 sequence is 17 residues long. Germline V lookup: CDR1 KGHDR, CDR2 SFDVKD. Trimming cost V 3 bases and J 0 bases; bases outside gene matches: 7.

CDR3 in amino acids: CASSLGGGLDGYEQFF. The CDR3 DNA sequence: TGTGCCAGCAGTTTAGGGGGGGGACTAGACGGTTATGAGCAGTTCTTC. The chain recombines TRBV12-3 or TRBV12-4 with TRBJ2-1; 8 bases are a match to TRBD2. Trimming took 1 base from V and 8 from J; bases not matched to a gene: 10. This CDR3 has 16 amino acids.

This clonotype was counted once. The CDR3 nucleotides read TGTGCCAGCAGCCAAAGGCGAACCTACGAGCAGTACTTC. Amino acids: CASSQRRTYEQYF. The J gene is TRBJ2-7, the V gene TRBV3-1; D gene uncertain. Trimming left V 2 bases short and J 2 bases short, with 7 bases between. Germline assignment: CDR1 LGHDT and CDR2 YNNKEL (reference sequence). CDR3 length equals 13 residues.

This clonotype showed up just a few times. V and J are TRBV15 and TRBJ2-1; D may be TRBD1 or TRBD2 (5 bases each). In germline, CDR1 is LNHNV, CDR2 YYDKDF (reference sequence). The V and J ends lost 0 bases and 9 bases respectively, with 21 bases between them. The CDR3 runs 17 residues. The CDR3 loop is CATSRDRRGSQGGEQFF. The CDR3 nucleotides are TGTGCCACCAGCAGAGATCGACGGGGCAGTCAGGGCGGTGAGCAGTTCTTC.

This rearrangement joins TRBV20-1 to TRBJ2-7, with 10 bases identical to TRBD2. The CDR3 spans 16 residues. CDR1 is DFQATT and CDR2 is SNEGSKA in the germline V gene (reference sequence). J was trimmed by 0 bases and V by 5 bases; bases with no gene match: 10. CDR3 sequence reads: CSAPPGLAMSSYEQYF. CDR3 DNA sequence: TGCAGTGCTCCGCCGGGACTAGCGATGAGCTCCTACGAGCAGTACTTC.

This clonotype appeared a few times. This chain links TRBV10-3 with TRBJ2-5, with TRBD1 as a possible D gene (5 bases). Germline assignment: CDR1 ENHRY and CDR2 SYGVKD. Trimming left V 5 bases short and J 2 bases short, with 9 bases between. The CDR3 extends over 13 amino acids. The DNA for the CDR3 is TGTGCCATCAGTAAGACAGAACAAGAGACCCAGTACTTC. Its translation: CAISKTEQETQYF.

This clonotype has ten or more counts. The rearrangement links TRBV9 to TRBJ2-1; a weak D match, TRBD2 (5 bases). V dropped 0 bases and J dropped 4 bases, with 17 bases sitting between them. This CDR3 is 17 amino acids long. Germline lookup yields CDR1 SGDLS and CDR2 YYNGEE. Written as DNA, the CDR3 is TGTGCCAGCAGCGTAGTGGGATACGGCGGGCTGTACAATGAGCAGTTCTTC. Encoded protein: CASSVVGYGGLYNEQFF.

This clonotype was picked up many times. The gene calls are TRBV20-1 and TRBJ2-3, with D possibly being TRBD2 (7 bases). Per the germline V gene, CDR1 is DFQATT and CDR2 is SNEGSKA (reference sequence). CDR3 size: 13 residues. V shed 6 bases and J shed 5 bases, with 15 bases lying between them. This chain's CDR3 is CSAVRGGGDTQYF. As DNA, the CDR3 is TGCAGTGCCGTGAGGGGGGGGGGAGATACGCAGTATTTT.